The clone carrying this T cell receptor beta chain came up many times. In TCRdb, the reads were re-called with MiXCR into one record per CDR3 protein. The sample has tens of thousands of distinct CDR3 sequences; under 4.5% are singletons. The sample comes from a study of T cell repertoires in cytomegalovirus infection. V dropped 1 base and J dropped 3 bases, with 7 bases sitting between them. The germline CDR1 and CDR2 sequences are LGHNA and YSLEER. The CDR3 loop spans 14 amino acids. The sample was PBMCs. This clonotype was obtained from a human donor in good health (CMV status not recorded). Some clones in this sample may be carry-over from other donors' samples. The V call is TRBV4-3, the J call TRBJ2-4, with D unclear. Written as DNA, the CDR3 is TGCGCCAGCAGCCAAGTGGGCGGCAAAAACATTCAGTACTTC. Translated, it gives CASSQVGGKNIQYF.